A single sample gave rise to the 2 T cell receptor beta chains below, sequenced in a study of blood T cell repertoires in COVID-19. Some clones are missing from TCRdb's copy, which holds only in-frame ones; the method was immunoSEQ multiplex PCR. The table shows 250,000 to 300,000 clones, with more than 75% occurring only once. The material sequenced was PBMCs or T cells enriched from blood (not recorded which). The receptors stem from a woman aged 55 to 70 in a cohort exposed to, infected with or recovered from COVID-19 (not recorded which).

Here the CDR3 reads CASSVAGRAQETQYF. CDR3 bases: TGTGCCAGCAGCGTAGCGGGAAGGGCGCAAGAGACCCAGTACTTC. The chain carries TRBV9 and TRBJ2-5; perhaps TRBD2 as D (5 bases). This CDR3 has 15 amino acids. Germline CDR1 reads SGDLS; CDR2 reads YYNGEE. Trimming took 0 bases from V and 2 from J, leaving 11 bases between them.

This chain links TRBV24-1 with TRBJ2-2; TRBD2 might be the D (5 bases). The CDR3 consists of 16 residues. V was clipped by 4 bases and J by 1 base, with 12 bases between them. Looked up from germline, CDR1 is KGHDR and CDR2 is SFDVKD. CDR3 region: CATSEAGLLNTGELFF. CDR3 nucleotide sequence: TGTGCCACCAGTGAAGCTGGACTCTTGAACACCGGGGAGCTGTTTTTT.